This TCR beta chain was recovered during a study of blood T cell repertoires in COVID-19. Looking at the study overall: Material from acute and convalescent COVID-19 was sourced from the United States, Italy and Spain. T cells, B-cell-depleted T cells, or PBMCs provided the cDNA or gDNA that served as material.

This CDR3 is 13 amino acids long. CDR1 is GTSNPN, CDR2 SVGIG, per germline (reference sequence). Trimming left V 2 bases short and J 4 bases short, with 11 bases between. Original methodology: Nucleated cell number was recorded as an estimate derived from reference gene primer amplification. Libraries were prepared by immunoSEQ multiplex PCR; TCRdb keeps only in-frame clonotypes and omits some of them. From that table come the V and J calls and clone size; the DNA was used to work out D and trimming. The sample contains hundreds of thousands of clones, around four fifths of which appear only once. The sequenced material came from peripheral blood. The genes are TRBV30 and TRBJ1-1; D is ambiguous. The receptor comes from a man at least 80 years old with acute or convalescent COVID-19. The CDR3 loop is CAWSKGVSTEAFF. The CDR3 region has the DNA TGTGCCTGGAGTAAGGGAGTTTCCACTGAAGCTTTCTTT.